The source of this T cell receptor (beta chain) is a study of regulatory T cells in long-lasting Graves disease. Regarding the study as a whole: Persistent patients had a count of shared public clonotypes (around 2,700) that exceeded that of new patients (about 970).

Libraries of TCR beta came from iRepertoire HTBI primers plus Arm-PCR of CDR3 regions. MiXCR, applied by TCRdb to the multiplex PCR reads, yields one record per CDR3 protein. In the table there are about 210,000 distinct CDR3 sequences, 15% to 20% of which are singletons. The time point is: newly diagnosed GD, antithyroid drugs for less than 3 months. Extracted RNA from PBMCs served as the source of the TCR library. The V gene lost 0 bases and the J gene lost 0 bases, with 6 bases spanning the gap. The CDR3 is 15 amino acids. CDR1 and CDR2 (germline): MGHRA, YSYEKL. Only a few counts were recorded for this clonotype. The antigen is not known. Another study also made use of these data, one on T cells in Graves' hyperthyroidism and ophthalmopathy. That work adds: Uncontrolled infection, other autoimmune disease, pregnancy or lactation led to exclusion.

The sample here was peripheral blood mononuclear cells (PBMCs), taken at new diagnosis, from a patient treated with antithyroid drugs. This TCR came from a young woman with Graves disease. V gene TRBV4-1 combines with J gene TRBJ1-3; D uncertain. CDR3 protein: CASSQEPDSGNTIYF. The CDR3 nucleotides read TGCGCCAGCAGCCAAGAGCCAGACTCTGGAAACACCATATATTTT.